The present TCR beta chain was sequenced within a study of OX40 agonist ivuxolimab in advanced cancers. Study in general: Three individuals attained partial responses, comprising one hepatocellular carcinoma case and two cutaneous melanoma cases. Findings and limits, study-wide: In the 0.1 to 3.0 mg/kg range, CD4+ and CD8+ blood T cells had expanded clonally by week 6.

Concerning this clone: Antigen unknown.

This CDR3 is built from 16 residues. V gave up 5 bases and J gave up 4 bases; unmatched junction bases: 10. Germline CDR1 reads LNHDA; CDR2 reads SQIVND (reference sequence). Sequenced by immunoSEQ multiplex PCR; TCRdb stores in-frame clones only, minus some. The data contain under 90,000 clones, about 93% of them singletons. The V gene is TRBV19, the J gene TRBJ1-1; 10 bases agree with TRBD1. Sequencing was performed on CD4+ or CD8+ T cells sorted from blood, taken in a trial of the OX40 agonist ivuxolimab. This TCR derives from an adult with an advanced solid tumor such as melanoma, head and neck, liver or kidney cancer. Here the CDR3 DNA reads TGTGCCAGTAGTGCCTGGACAGGGGGTTACGGCACTGAAGCTTTCTTT. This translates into CASSAWTGGYGTEAFF.